What follows is one TCR beta chain and its context. Its antigen is unknown. The CDR3 consists of 16 residues. V was clipped by 2 bases and J by 3 bases, with 17 bases between them. CDR1 and CDR2 from the germline V gene are LGHNA and YNFKEQ. TCRdb ran MiXCR on the 5' RACE reads and lists one entry per CDR3 protein. Among 500,000 to 600,000 distinct CDR3 sequences, more than 15% were seen once, and the ten largest hold more than 10%. The data belong to a study of T-cell memory formation after mild COVID-19. Overall study: For the most part, TCR clusters were specific to one donor. Notes on the study in general: Among clones contracting day 15 to 85, CD4/CD8 was balanced, whereas later expanders leaned CD4+. Memory from before infection featured some responding clones, which suggests cross-reactive memory joined.

The V gene is TRBV4-2, the J gene TRBJ2-7; possibly TRBD2 for D (6 bases). The sequencing input was PBMCs or a T cell subset sorted from them (not recorded which). This TCR was recovered from an adult woman who had mild COVID-19 (a few samples of this study predate the infection). Cell type and time point are not known. The CDR3 loop is CASSQQEGHYRYEQYF. The CDR3 DNA follows: TGTGCCAGCAGCCAACAGGAGGGCCACTACCGCTACGAGCAGTACTTC.